These T cell receptor beta chains were read from a single sample in a study of blood T cell repertoires in COVID-19. The repertoire was sequenced with immunoSEQ multiplex PCR; TCRdb's copy has only in-frame clones and lacks some. The repertoire has more than 150,000 clones, about 88% of them found once; the top ten carry around 0.5%. Sequencing was carried out using peripheral blood. The receptors originated from a man in his fifties or sixties with COVID-19, enrolled during active disease. CDR3s include the opening cysteine and the closing phenylalanine or tryptophan. The D gene is left open where the match is weak. Where a row states a size, it is once, few, many or the class of an expanded clone; other rows omit it.

TRBD1,.,TRBV6-6,TRBJ2-3,CASSTGTGYSDTQYF,TGTGCCAGCAGTACCGGGACAGGGTATTCAGATACGCAGTATTTT
TRBD1,.,TRBV19,TRBJ2-7,CASSPPGQIVEYF,TGTGCCAGTAGTCCCCCGGGACAGATTGTGGAGTACTTC
TRBD1,few,TRBV27,TRBJ1-2,CASSFQGGPNYGYTF,TGTGCCAGCAGTTTCCAAGGGGGCCCTAACTATGGCTACACCTTC
.,once,TRBV2,TRBJ2-7,CASKEDGDLEQYF,TGTGCCAGCAAAGAGGATGGGGACTTAGAGCAGTACTTC
.,.,TRBV11-2,TRBJ2-5,CASSLVVTREYETQYF,TGTGCCAGCAGCTTAGTGGTGACTAGAGAGTACGAGACCCAGTACTTC
TRBD1,.,TRBV19,TRBJ1-2,CASSPDRVYGYTF,TGTGCCAGTAGCCCGGACAGGGTCTATGGCTACACCTTC
.,once,TRBV3-1/TRBV3-2,TRBJ1-1,CASSQGGRSNTEAFF,TGTGCCAGCAGCCAAGGAGGGCGGTCGAACACTGAAGCTTTCTTT
.,.,TRBV7-7,TRBJ2-7,CASSLRQGISYEQYF,TGTGCTAGCAGCTTACGTCAGGGGATCTCCTACGAGCAGTACTTC
TRBD1,.,TRBV7-3,TRBJ2-1,CASSARDRGDEQFF,TGTGCCAGCAGCGCCCGGGACAGGGGGGATGAGCAGTTCTTC
.,.,TRBV19,TRBJ2-7,CASRMGPGRSSEQYF,TGTGCCAGTAGGATGGGGCCAGGGAGGTCGTCCGAGCAGTACTTC
TRBD2,.,TRBV11-2,TRBJ2-4,CASSSRTSGVSKNIQYF,TGTGCCAGCAGCTCCAGGACTAGCGGGGTTTCCAAAAACATTCAGTACTTC
TRBD1,once,TRBV5-1,TRBJ2-2,CASSLLVTGGTGELFF,TGCGCCAGCAGCCTGCTTGTGACAGGGGGTACCGGGGAGCTGTTTTTT
.,once,TRBV9,TRBJ1-1,CASSWGGNTEAFF,TGTGCCAGCAGCTGGGGGGGAAACACTGAAGCTTTCTTT
.,once,TRBV19,TRBJ1-4,CATEPGRGYEKLFF,TGTGCCACCGAACCGGGACGGGGGTATGAAAAACTGTTTTTT
.,.,TRBV7-2,TRBJ1-1,CASSPRRTVTEAFF,TGTGCCAGCAGCCCTCGAAGGACAGTCACTGAAGCTTTCTTT
TRBD2,once,TRBV7-6,TRBJ2-2,CASSLGLAGGPSGELFF,TGTGCCAGCAGCTTAGGACTAGCGGGAGGGCCGTCCGGGGAGCTGTTTTTT
.,.,TRBV6-1,TRBJ1-1,CASSEVGGAFF,TGTGCCAGCAGTGAAGTCGGGGGAGCTTTCTTT
TRBD1,.,TRBV19,TRBJ2-1,CASSDLVGQGQNEQFF,TGTGCCAGTAGCGACCTAGTGGGACAGGGGCAGAATGAGCAGTTCTTC
.,.,TRBV11-2,TRBJ2-7,CASSTAVAGREQYF,TGTGCCAGCAGCACCGCAGTCGCGGGAAGAGAGCAGTACTTC
.,.,TRBV28,TRBJ1-6,CASSFSGSNNSPLHF,TGTGCCAGCAGTTTTTCCGGGTCTAATAATTCACCCCTCCACTTT
TRBD1,once,TRBV25-1,TRBJ1-6,CASSGTGTGNSPLHF,TGTGCCAGCAGTGGTACCGGGACAGGGAACTCACCCCTCCACTTT
.,.,TRBV7-9,TRBJ1-5,CASSLGTVNSNQPQHF,TGTGCCAGCAGCTTAGGGACAGTCAATAGCAATCAGCCCCAGCATTTT
TRBD1,.,TRBV10-1,TRBJ1-5,CASSGDRVNQPQHF,TGCGCCAGCAGTGGGGACAGGGTCAATCAGCCCCAGCATTTT
.,.,TRBV12-3/TRBV12-4,TRBJ2-5,CASSFLPETQYF,TGTGCCAGCAGTTTCCTCCCAGAGACCCAGTACTTC
TRBD1,.,TRBV10-3,TRBJ1-1,CAINSQGEGAEAFF,TGTGCCATCAACTCACAGGGGGAGGGTGCTGAAGCTTTCTTT
.,.,TRBV28,TRBJ1-5,CASVRGNNQPQHF,TGTGCCAGCGTTCGGGGGAATAATCAGCCCCAGCATTTT
TRBD1,.,TRBV27,TRBJ1-2,CASRPTGDVFYSYGYTF,TGTGCCAGCAGACCGACAGGGGACGTATTCTACTCCTATGGCTACACCTTC
.,.,TRBV7-9,TRBJ1-4,CASIRGGVTNEKLFF,TGTGCCAGCATTCGAGGGGGAGTAACTAATGAAAAACTGTTTTTT
.,.,TRBV10-3,TRBJ1-6,CAISGFTWQPLHF,TGTGCCATCAGTGGATTCACATGGCAACCCCTCCACTTT
TRBD1,.,TRBV6-5,TRBJ1-2,CASSSGGQAYGYTF,TGTGCCAGCAGTTCCGGAGGACAGGCCTATGGCTACACCTTC
TRBD1,.,TRBV11-2,TRBJ1-2,CASSPQRTGVRGYTF,TGTGCCAGCAGCCCACAGCGGACAGGGGTACGTGGCTACACCTTC
TRBD1,few,TRBV28,TRBJ1-4,CASSLSRLDRGVYEKLFF,TGTGCCAGCAGTTTATCGCGGTTAGACAGGGGAGTTTACGAAAAACTGTTTTTT
.,.,TRBV11-2,TRBJ1-1,CASSPPMWGGANTEAFF,TGTGCCAGCAGCCCTCCGATGTGGGGGGGGGCGAACACTGAAGCTTTCTTT
.,.,TRBV30,TRBJ2-7,CAWGTGPKQYF,TGTGCCTGGGGTACTGGGCCAAAGCAGTACTTC
.,.,TRBV6-5,TRBJ1-3,CASEVRISGNTIYF,TGTGCCAGCGAGGTTCGGATCTCTGGAAACACCATATATTTT
TRBD1,.,TRBV6-4,TRBJ2-1,CASSRDRAPYNEQFF,TGTGCCAGCAGTCGGGACAGGGCCCCCTACAATGAGCAGTTCTTC